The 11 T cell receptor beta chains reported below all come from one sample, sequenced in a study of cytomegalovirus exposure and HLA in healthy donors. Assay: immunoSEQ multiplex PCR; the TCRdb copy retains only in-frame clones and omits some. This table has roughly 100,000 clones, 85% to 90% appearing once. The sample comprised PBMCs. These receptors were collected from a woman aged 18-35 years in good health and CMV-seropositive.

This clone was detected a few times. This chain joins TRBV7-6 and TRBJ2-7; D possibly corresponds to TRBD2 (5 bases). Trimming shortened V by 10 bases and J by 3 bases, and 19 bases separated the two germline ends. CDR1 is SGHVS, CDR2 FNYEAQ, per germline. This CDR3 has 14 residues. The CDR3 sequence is CATEATIGSYEQYF. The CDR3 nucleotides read TGTGCCACCGAAGCAACAATTGGGAGCTACGAGCAGTACTTC.

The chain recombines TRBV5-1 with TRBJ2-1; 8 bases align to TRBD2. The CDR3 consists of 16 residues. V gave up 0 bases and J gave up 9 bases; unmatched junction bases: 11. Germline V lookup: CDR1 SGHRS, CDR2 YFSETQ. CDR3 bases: TGCGCCAGCAGCTTGGCCCCAGCGGGGGCCGGGGGTGAGCAGTTCTTC. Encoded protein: CASSLAPAGAGGEQFF. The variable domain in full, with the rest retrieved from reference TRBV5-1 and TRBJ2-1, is KAGVTQTPRYLIKTRGQQVTLSCSPISGHRSVSWYQQTPGQGLQFLFEYFSETQRNKGNFPGRFSGRQFSNSRSEMNVSTLELGDSALYLCASSLAPAGAGGEQFFGPGTRLTVL.

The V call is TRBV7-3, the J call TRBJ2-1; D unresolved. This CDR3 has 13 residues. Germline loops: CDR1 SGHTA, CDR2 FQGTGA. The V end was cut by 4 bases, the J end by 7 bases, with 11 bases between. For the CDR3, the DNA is TGTGCCAGCAGCTCCAGTATATTGAATGAGCAGTTCTTC. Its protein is CASSSSILNEQFF.

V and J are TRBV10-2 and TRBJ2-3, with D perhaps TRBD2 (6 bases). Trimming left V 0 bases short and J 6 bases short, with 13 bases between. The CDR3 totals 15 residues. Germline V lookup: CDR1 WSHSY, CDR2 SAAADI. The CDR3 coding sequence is TGCGCCAGCAGTGAGTCGGGGCTAGCGCTCGATACGCAGTATTTT. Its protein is CASSESGLALDTQYF.

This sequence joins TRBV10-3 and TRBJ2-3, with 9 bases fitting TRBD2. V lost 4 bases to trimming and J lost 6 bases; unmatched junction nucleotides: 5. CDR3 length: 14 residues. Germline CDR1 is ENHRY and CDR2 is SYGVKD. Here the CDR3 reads CAISGAGGKDTQYF. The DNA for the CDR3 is TGTGCCATCAGTGGAGCGGGGGGAAAGGATACGCAGTATTTT.

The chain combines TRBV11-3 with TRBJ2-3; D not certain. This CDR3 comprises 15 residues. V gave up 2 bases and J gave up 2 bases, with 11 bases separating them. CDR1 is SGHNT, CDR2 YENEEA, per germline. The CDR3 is CASSLSGTDTDTQYF. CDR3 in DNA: TGTGCCAGCAGCTTAAGTGGAACAGACACAGATACGCAGTATTTT. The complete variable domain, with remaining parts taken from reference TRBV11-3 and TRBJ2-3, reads EAGVVQSPRYKIIEKKQPVAFWCNPISGHNTLYWYLQNLGQGPELLIRYENEEAVDDSQLPKDRFSAERLKGVDSTLKIQPAELGDSAVYLCASSLSGTDTDTQYFGPGTRLTVL.

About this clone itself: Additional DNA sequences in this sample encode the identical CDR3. The CDR3 region is CASGDRGRGVLTF. The CDR3 DNA is TGTGCCAGCGGAGACAGGGGCCGTGGCGTCCTGACTTTC. V usage is TRBV5-6 and J usage is TRBJ2-6, with 8 bases identical to TRBD1. Germline assignment: CDR1 SGHDT and CDR2 YYEEEE. This CDR3 has 13 amino acids. With V trimmed by 7 bases and J by 12 bases, 9 bases remained unmatched.

CDR3 sequence reads: CASSEVRIQETQYF. The CDR3, as DNA: TGTGCCAGCAGTGAGGTGCGGATTCAAGAGACCCAGTACTTC. V usage is TRBV25-1 and J usage is TRBJ2-5; the D is unclear. CDR3 length: 14 amino acids. Germline V CDR1 and CDR2: MGHDK, SYGVNS. The V and J ends lost 3 bases and 2 bases respectively, with 10 bases between them.

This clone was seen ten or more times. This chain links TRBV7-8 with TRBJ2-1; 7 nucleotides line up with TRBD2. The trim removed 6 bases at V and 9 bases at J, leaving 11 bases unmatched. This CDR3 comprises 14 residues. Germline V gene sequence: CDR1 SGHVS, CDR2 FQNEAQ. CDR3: CASSGRGRAIEQFF. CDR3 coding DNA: TGTGCCAGCAGTGGGCGGGGGAGGGCCATTGAGCAGTTCTTC.

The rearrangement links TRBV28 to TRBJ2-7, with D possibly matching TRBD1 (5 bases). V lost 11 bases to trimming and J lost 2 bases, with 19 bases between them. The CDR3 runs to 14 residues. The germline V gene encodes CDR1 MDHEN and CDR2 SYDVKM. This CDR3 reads CAEGADLPPYEQYF. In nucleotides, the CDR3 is TGTGCCGAAGGGGCAGATCTCCCCCCCTACGAGCAGTACTTC.

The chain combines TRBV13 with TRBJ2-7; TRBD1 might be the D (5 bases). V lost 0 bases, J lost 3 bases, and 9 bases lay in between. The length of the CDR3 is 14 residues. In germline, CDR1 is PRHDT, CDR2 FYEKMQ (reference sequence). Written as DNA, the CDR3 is TGTGCCAGCAGCTTAGGTGTCAGGGACTACGAGCAGTACTTC. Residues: CASSLGVRDYEQYF. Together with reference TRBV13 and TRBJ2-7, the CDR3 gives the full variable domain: AAGVIQSPRHLIKEKRETATLKCYPIPRHDTVYWYQQGPGQDPQFLISFYEKMQSDKGSIPDRFSAQQFSDYHSELNMSSLELGDSALYFCASSLGVRDYEQYFGPGTRLTVT.